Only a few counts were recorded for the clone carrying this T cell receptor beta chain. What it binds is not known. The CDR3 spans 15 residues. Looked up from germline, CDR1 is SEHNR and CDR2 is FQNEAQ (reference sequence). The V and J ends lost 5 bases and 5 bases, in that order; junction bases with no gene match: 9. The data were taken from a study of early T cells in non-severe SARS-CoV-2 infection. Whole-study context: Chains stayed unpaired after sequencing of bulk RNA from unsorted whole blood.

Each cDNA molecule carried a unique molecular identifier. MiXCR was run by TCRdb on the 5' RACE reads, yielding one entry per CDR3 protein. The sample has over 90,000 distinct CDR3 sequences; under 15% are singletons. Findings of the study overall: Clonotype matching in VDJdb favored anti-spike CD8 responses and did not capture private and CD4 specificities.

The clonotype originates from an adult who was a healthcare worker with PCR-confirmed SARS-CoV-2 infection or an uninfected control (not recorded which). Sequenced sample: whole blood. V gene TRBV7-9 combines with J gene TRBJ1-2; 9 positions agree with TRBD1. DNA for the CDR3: TGTGCCAGCAGCCCCCCGGACAGGGGCGGGTATGGCTACACCTTC. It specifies CASSPPDRGGYGYTF.